These T cell receptor beta chains were read from a single sample in a study of PD-1 blockade in classical Hodgkin lymphoma. Repertoires were generated with immunoSEQ multiplex PCR, while TCRdb's copy carries only in-frame clones and drops some. This table has approximately 29,000 clones, roughly 80% appearing once. Here the sequenced sample was peripheral blood mononuclear cells (PBMCs), taken before the fourth cycle of nivolumab. The origin of the receptors is a human donor with classical Hodgkin lymphoma. Both conserved end residues are trimmed from each CDR3. Fields, in order: clone size, CDR3 length, V gene, J gene, CDR3 protein. Expanded clones get a size class; other rows say once, few or many, or leave the size out.

clone_size: -; cdr3_length: 12; v_call: TRBV7-2; j_call: TRBJ2-7; cdr3_aa: ASSFSATSYEQY
clone_size: -; cdr3_length: 14; v_call: TRBV9; j_call: TRBJ1-4; cdr3_aa: ASSALGGTDNEKLF
clone_size: few; cdr3_length: 13; v_call: TRBV9; j_call: TRBJ2-7; cdr3_aa: ASSTQAGFSYEQY
clone_size: once; cdr3_length: 13; v_call: TRBV5-1; j_call: TRBJ1-4; cdr3_aa: ASSASGGDIEKLF
clone_size: few; cdr3_length: 13; v_call: TRBV4-2; j_call: TRBJ2-5; cdr3_aa: ASSHNGYAEETQY
clone_size: -; cdr3_length: 12; v_call: TRBV4-3; j_call: TRBJ2-5; cdr3_aa: ASSQEGHGETQY
clone_size: -; cdr3_length: 12; v_call: TRBV5-6; j_call: TRBJ2-7; cdr3_aa: ASNRGGSSYEQY
clone_size: few; cdr3_length: 12; v_call: TRBV6-1; j_call: TRBJ1-1; cdr3_aa: ASSPFSGNTEAF
clone_size: -; cdr3_length: 10; v_call: TRBV25-1; j_call: TRBJ2-7; cdr3_aa: ASSEQGYEQY
clone_size: -; cdr3_length: 12; v_call: TRBV10-3; j_call: TRBJ2-5; cdr3_aa: AISESGGEETQY
clone_size: once; cdr3_length: 9; v_call: TRBV6-5; j_call: TRBJ1-2; cdr3_aa: ASRGRYGYT
clone_size: -; cdr3_length: 14; v_call: TRBV11-3; j_call: TRBJ2-1; cdr3_aa: ASSLEAGGQYNEQF
clone_size: -; cdr3_length: 11; v_call: TRBV11-2; j_call: TRBJ2-1; cdr3_aa: ASSLNRANEQF
clone_size: few; cdr3_length: 13; v_call: TRBV4-1; j_call: TRBJ2-3; cdr3_aa: ASSQDALLTDTQY
clone_size: -; cdr3_length: 14; v_call: TRBV28; j_call: TRBJ2-3; cdr3_aa: ASSQRWGPSTDTQY
clone_size: -; cdr3_length: 14; v_call: TRBV5-1; j_call: TRBJ2-7; cdr3_aa: ASSWDGLAGGREQY
clone_size: -; cdr3_length: 11; v_call: TRBV9; j_call: TRBJ2-2; cdr3_aa: ASSAPRAGELF
clone_size: -; cdr3_length: 10; v_call: TRBV7-2; j_call: TRBJ2-7; cdr3_aa: ASSLSSYEQY
clone_size: -; cdr3_length: 13; v_call: TRBV7-2; j_call: TRBJ1-5; cdr3_aa: ASSPGGASNQPQH
clone_size: once; cdr3_length: 10; v_call: TRBV2; j_call: TRBJ2-5; cdr3_aa: ASTSRHSGQY
clone_size: -; cdr3_length: 11; v_call: TRBV6-4; j_call: TRBJ1-1; cdr3_aa: ASSWTGDTEAF
clone_size: -; cdr3_length: 10; v_call: TRBV7-9; j_call: TRBJ2-5; cdr3_aa: ASVQGGETQY
clone_size: -; cdr3_length: 14; v_call: TRBV6-5; j_call: TRBJ2-7; cdr3_aa: ASSYSVRGNSYEQY
clone_size: -; cdr3_length: 9; v_call: TRBV6-5; j_call: TRBJ2-1; cdr3_aa: ASSYGGGAF
clone_size: -; cdr3_length: 14; v_call: TRBV4-2; j_call: TRBJ2-3; cdr3_aa: ASSPGTSGGTDTQY
clone_size: -; cdr3_length: 9; v_call: TRBV5-4; j_call: TRBJ2-1; cdr3_aa: VASGYNEQF
clone_size: -; cdr3_length: 15; v_call: TRBV5-6; j_call: TRBJ2-2; cdr3_aa: ASSWGTGGASTGELF
clone_size: -; cdr3_length: 10; v_call: TRBV25-1; j_call: TRBJ2-7; cdr3_aa: ASGQGAYEQY
clone_size: -; cdr3_length: 11; v_call: TRBV2; j_call: TRBJ2-1; cdr3_aa: ASSEWTGNEQF
clone_size: -; cdr3_length: 15; v_call: TRBV6-4; j_call: TRBJ2-2; cdr3_aa: ASSDSSTGGDTGELF
clone_size: -; cdr3_length: 11; v_call: TRBV6-1; j_call: TRBJ1-3; cdr3_aa: ATGASVGNTIY
clone_size: -; cdr3_length: 12; v_call: TRBV4-3; j_call: TRBJ2-7; cdr3_aa: ASSRTSGSYEQY
clone_size: -; cdr3_length: 8; v_call: TRBV27; j_call: TRBJ2-2; cdr3_aa: ASSRGELF
clone_size: -; cdr3_length: 13; v_call: TRBV28; j_call: TRBJ1-2; cdr3_aa: ASSLDRADWDGYT
clone_size: -; cdr3_length: 13; v_call: TRBV7-2; j_call: TRBJ2-6; cdr3_aa: ASSFWASGTNVLT
clone_size: -; cdr3_length: 12; v_call: TRBV6-4; j_call: TRBJ2-1; cdr3_aa: ASSDGGGKNEQF
clone_size: -; cdr3_length: 15; v_call: TRBV4-3; j_call: TRBJ1-6; cdr3_aa: ASSQGRTGGPNSPLH
clone_size: -; cdr3_length: 13; v_call: TRBV5-8; j_call: TRBJ2-5; cdr3_aa: ASSLSTGTQETQY
clone_size: few; cdr3_length: 11; v_call: TRBV27; j_call: TRBJ1-1; cdr3_aa: ASRNNMNTEAF
clone_size: -; cdr3_length: 12; v_call: TRBV5-5; j_call: TRBJ1-2; cdr3_aa: ASSLLRADSGYT
clone_size: -; cdr3_length: 10; v_call: TRBV5-1; j_call: TRBJ1-1; cdr3_aa: ASTPGGVEAF
clone_size: -; cdr3_length: 11; v_call: TRBV7-3; j_call: TRBJ2-1; cdr3_aa: ASSQTAGTQQF
clone_size: -; cdr3_length: 12; v_call: TRBV7-9; j_call: TRBJ2-1; cdr3_aa: ASSLEGGLADWF
clone_size: -; cdr3_length: 13; v_call: TRBV7-3; j_call: TRBJ2-3; cdr3_aa: ASSRDGFSTDTQY